The clone carrying this TCR beta chain is labeled medium-sized. The antigen remains unidentified. Germline V gene sequence: CDR1 MDHEN, CDR2 SYDVKM. There are 16 residues in the CDR3. V lost 2 bases and J 6 bases, leaving 14 bases between the germline ends. This record comes from a study of T cell responses to AZD1222 COVID-19 vaccine. Study-level points and caveats: It was only 6 or 7 AZD1222 recipients who were seropositive at baseline. Spike-specific TCR repertoires showed rising breadth and depth after two AZD1222 doses. Sampled repertoires all dated from after the peak T cell response. Vaccine-associated CD4 TCRs ranged over spike, dominating at 160-218 and 743-854.

Repertoires were generated with immunoSEQ multiplex PCR, while TCRdb's copy carries only in-frame clones and drops some. The data contain some 140,000 clones, roughly 89% of them seen just once; the ten biggest clones take up over 1.5%. The clonotype was recovered from an adult in good health. The source material was peripheral blood, sampled on day 0 of AZD1222 vaccination. The chain has TRBV28 and TRBJ1-6; D is ambiguous. CDR3 sequence: CASSLAAADSNSPLHF. DNA for the CDR3: TGTGCCAGCAGTTTAGCTGCGGCAGATTCTAATTCACCCCTCCACTTT.